This T cell receptor (beta chain) was captured by sequencing in a study of blood T cells in healthy people across ages. At the level of the study: Every two T cells gave about one barcoded beta molecule via template switching.

At least ten counts were recorded for this clonotype. Its antigen is unknown. Combining a sample-barcoded 5' primer with a J-beta primer mix, a second PCR ran for about 7 to 12 cycles. TCRdb processed the 5' RACE reads anew with MiXCR; each CDR3 protein has one entry. The sample lists about 730,000 distinct CDR3 sequences, around 46% occurring once. General study results and limits: Reliance upon unsorted PBMCs precluded definitive naive versus antigen-experienced comparison.

Around 10 milliliters of peripheral blood were drawn from each donor. Trimming removed 0 bases from V and 9 bases from J, with 12 bases in between. The V gene's germline CDR1 is SGHTA and CDR2 FQGNSA. The CDR3 extends over 14 amino acids. The chain employs TRBV7-2 and TRBJ2-1; D perhaps matches TRBD2 (5 bases). Sequencing was performed on blood. This TCR came from an older woman in good health. The CDR3 is CASSLAVGVSEQFF. The CDR3 DNA follows: TGTGCCAGCAGCTTAGCGGTCGGGGTATCTGAGCAGTTCTTC.